The 23 T cell receptor beta chains below were found in one sample sequenced in a study of cytomegalovirus exposure and HLA in healthy donors. Generated by immunoSEQ multiplex PCR, the TCRdb table keeps only in-frame clones and is missing some. Among about 220,000 clones listed, under 95% were seen once. Source material: PBMCs. The source of these receptors is a woman aged 18-30 years in good health and CMV-seronegative.

The rearrangement joins TRBV2 to TRBJ2-3; tentative D call: TRBD1 (6 bases). V was trimmed by 5 bases and J by 2 bases, leaving 11 bases between them. The CDR3 sequence is 14 residues long. Per germline, CDR1 SNHLY and CDR2 FYNNEI. CDR3 residues: CASSIGGYTDTQYF. The CDR3, as DNA: TGTGCCAGCAGTATAGGGGGATACACAGATACGCAGTATTTT.

The chain links TRBV15 to TRBJ2-7, with D uncertain. V was clipped by 6 bases and J by 3 bases, with 18 bases between them. The CDR3 spans 15 residues. In germline, CDR1 is LNHNV, CDR2 YYDKDF (reference sequence). This CDR3 reads CATRPVLPSNYEQYF. The DNA for the CDR3 is TGTGCCACCAGACCTGTACTCCCGTCGAACTACGAGCAGTACTTC.

The chain has TRBV2 and TRBJ2-3; 11 nucleotides match TRBD2. V lost 4 bases, J lost 5 bases, and 8 bases stayed unmatched. Looked up from germline, CDR1 is SNHLY and CDR2 is FYNNEI. The CDR3 has 16 amino acids. CDR3 residues: CASSAELAGAGDTQYF. Written as DNA, the CDR3 is TGTGCCAGCAGTGCAGAACTAGCGGGAGCAGGAGATACGCAGTATTTT.

The chain is built from TRBV11-2 and TRBJ2-1; D is perhaps TRBD2 (6 bases). V gave up 4 bases and J gave up 4 bases, with 23 bases separating them. The CDR3 is made up of 18 amino acids. CDR1 and CDR2 (germline): SGHAT, FQNNGV. In nucleotides, the CDR3 is TGTGCCAGCAGCTCCCTCTACCGGGCGGGAAACGAATACAATGAGCAGTTCTTC. It codes for CASSSLYRAGNEYNEQFF. Filled out from reference TRBV11-2 and TRBJ2-1, the complete variable domain reads EAGVAQSPRYKIIEKRQSVAFWCNPISGHATLYWYQQILGQGPKLLIQFQNNGVVDDSQLPKDRFSAERLKGVDSTLKIQPAKLEDSAVYLCASSSLYRAGNEYNEQFFGPGTRLTVL.

The V call is TRBV29-1, the J call TRBJ2-2; 11 positions match TRBD1. The junction had 5 bases not matched to a gene; V was cut back by 7 bases and J by 4 bases. Germline V gene data show CDR1 as SQVTM and CDR2 as ANQGSEA. CDR3 length: 14 residues. The CDR3 coding sequence is TGCAGCGCCTCGGGGACAGGGGGCACCGGGGAGCTGTTTTTT. This codes for CSASGTGGTGELFF.

The chain carries TRBV19 and TRBJ2-7, with D hard to call. CDR3 length equals 12 residues. Trimming cost V 5 bases and J 3 bases, with 8 bases left between them. In germline, CDR1 is LNHDA, CDR2 SQIVND (reference sequence). The CDR3 reads CASSVTDYEQYF. The CDR3 DNA reads TGTGCCAGTAGTGTCACAGACTACGAGCAGTACTTC.

This chain links TRBV10-1 with TRBJ2-7; D is uncertain. The CDR3 length is 14 residues. Trimming left V 2 bases short and J 4 bases short, with 12 bases between. Germline loops: CDR1 WNHNN, CDR2 SYGVQD (reference sequence). As DNA, the CDR3 is TGCGCCAGCAGTGAGGCCGGGTCCTTGTACGAGCAGTACTTC. Encoded protein: CASSEAGSLYEQYF.

The chain recombines TRBV20-1 with TRBJ1-1; D is ambiguous. Germline CDR1 is DFQATT and CDR2 is SNEGSKA (reference sequence). V lost 5 bases and J 11 bases, leaving 15 bases between the germline ends. CDR3 length equals 11 residues. The CDR3 DNA reads TGCAGTGCTCCGCCCGTCTCCCGGGCTTTCTTT. Amino acids: CSAPPVSRAFF.

This clone was found once. The CDR3 region has the DNA TGTGCCAGCAGTGAACGCCTCCGCGCCAGCGGGAGGGGGAACACCGGGGAGCTGTTTTTT. This gives the protein CASSERLRASGRGNTGELFF. The chain joins TRBV6-1 to TRBJ2-2, with 10 bases aligning to TRBD2. The germline CDR1 and CDR2 sequences are MNHNS and SASEGT. The J segment lost 1 base and the V segment lost 2 bases, leaving 13 bases of the junction unmatched. The CDR3 is made up of 20 amino acids.

This clone appeared a single time. A junction end diverges from the germline sequence, so it may reflect a read error. Other DNA sequences within the sample encode an identical CDR3. This chain connects TRBV7-2 to TRBJ1-2; 8 nucleotides agree with TRBD1. Germline loops: CDR1 SGHTA, CDR2 FQGNSA. The CDR3 is made up of 15 amino acids. The CDR3 is CASSLATGANYGYTF. As DNA, the CDR3 is TGCGCCAGCAGCTTAGCGACAGGGGCTAACTATGGCTACACCTTC.

The CDR3 region is CASSEGAGNQPQHF. The CDR3, as DNA: TGTGCCAGCAGCGAGGGGGCGGGCAATCAGCCCCAGCATTTT. The J gene is TRBJ1-5, the V gene TRBV27; 7 nucleotides match TRBD1. Germline V gene data show CDR1 as MNHEY and CDR2 as SMNVEV (reference sequence). The CDR3 spans 14 residues. J gave up 2 bases and V 6 bases, and 4 bases lay outside the gene matches.

The V and J genes are TRBV5-4 and TRBJ2-3, with 9 bases matching TRBD1. The CDR3 is 13 residues long. Per the germline V gene, CDR1 is SGHNT and CDR2 is YYREEE (reference sequence). V trimming: 9 bases; J trimming: 1 base; junction bases outside the gene matches: 3. CDR3 amino acids: CANRDRGTDTQYF. In nucleotides, the CDR3 is TGTGCCAACAGGGACAGGGGCACAGATACGCAGTATTTT.

The gene calls are TRBV28 and TRBJ2-1, with TRBD2 matching over 15 bases. Losses at the gene ends were 8 bases for V and 12 bases for J; bases not matched to a gene: 5. This CDR3 spans 13 amino acids. Germline V gives CDR1 MDHEN, CDR2 SYDVKM. Here the CDR3 reads CASGLAGGRGQFF. The CDR3 region has the DNA TGTGCCAGCGGACTAGCGGGAGGGCGAGGGCAGTTCTTC.

This clone was seen once. The chain combines TRBV30 with TRBJ1-5; 7 positions match TRBD1. Trimming at V came to 2 bases and at J to 4 bases, leaving 5 bases not matched to a gene. In germline, CDR1 is GTSNPN, CDR2 SVGIG (reference sequence). CDR3 length equals 14 residues. The DNA of the CDR3 is TGTGCCTGGAGTCGTGCGACAGGGAATCAGCCCCAGCATTTT. Its translation: CAWSRATGNQPQHF.

The chain couples TRBV9 to TRBJ2-2; unclear D gene. V was clipped by 4 bases and J by 6 bases, with 10 bases between them. The CDR3 runs to 13 residues. Germline V gene lookup returns CDR1 SGDLS and CDR2 YYNGEE. For the CDR3, the DNA is TGTGCCAGCAGCAGTATATCGGCCGGGGAGCTGTTTTTT. It translates to CASSSISAGELFF.

The chain has TRBV30 and TRBJ2-3, with 8 bases aligning to TRBD2. This CDR3 comprises 15 residues. The V segment lost 1 base and the J segment 1 base; nucleotides outside the gene matches: 4. Germline CDR1 is GTSNPN and CDR2 is SVGIG (reference sequence). CDR3 protein: CAWSAGGSGTDTQYF. In nucleotides, the CDR3 is TGTGCCTGGAGTGCGGGAGGGTCTGGCACAGATACGCAGTATTTT.

This rearrangement joins TRBV27 to TRBJ2-1; a weak D match, TRBD1 (5 bases). This CDR3 has 16 amino acids. V was shortened by 0 bases and J by 4 bases, with 13 bases between the two germline ends. Germline lookup yields CDR1 MNHEY and CDR2 SMNVEV (reference sequence). The CDR3 region is CASSLSPDSLYNEQFF. Here the CDR3 DNA reads TGTGCCAGCAGTTTATCGCCTGACAGTCTTTACAATGAGCAGTTCTTC.

This sequence joins TRBV7-2 and TRBJ2-6; D gene ambiguous. Looked up from germline, CDR1 is SGHTA and CDR2 is FQGNSA. This CDR3 contains 15 residues. The V end lost 5 bases, the J end lost 0 bases, and 8 bases lay between the germline ends. This CDR3 reads CASSRYFSGANVLTF. The CDR3 DNA is TGTGCCAGCAGCCGCTACTTCTCTGGGGCCAACGTCCTGACTTTC.

This chain joins TRBV6-1 and TRBJ2-3; 7 bases fit TRBD1. Trimming removed 7 bases from V and 3 bases from J; junction bases left unmatched: 7. The germline V gene has CDR1 MNHNS and CDR2 SASEGT. The CDR3 runs 14 residues. CDR3 residues: CASNLPGQTDTQYF. DNA of the CDR3: TGTGCCAGCAATCTCCCGGGACAGACAGATACGCAGTATTTT.

The genes are TRBV29-1 and TRBJ1-5; the D gene is possibly TRBD1 (5 bases). Trimming shortened V by 3 bases and J by 8 bases, and 14 bases separated the two germline ends. There are 13 residues in the CDR3. Per the germline V gene, CDR1 is SQVTM and CDR2 is ANQGSEA. CDR3 region: CSVDGGEGKPQHF. The CDR3 nucleotides are TGCAGCGTTGATGGAGGGGAGGGGAAGCCCCAGCATTTT.

The chain has TRBV27 and TRBJ1-2; unclear D gene. The CDR3 runs to 13 residues. V gave up 6 bases and J gave up 4 bases, with 12 bases separating them. Looked up from germline, CDR1 is MNHEY and CDR2 is SMNVEV (reference sequence). CDR3 amino acids: CASSPRVPYGYTF. In DNA form, the CDR3 reads TGTGCCAGCAGCCCTCGCGTCCCCTATGGCTACACCTTC.

The chain has TRBV27 and TRBJ2-5; TRBD1 agrees at 7 bases. Germline V gene sequence: CDR1 MNHEY, CDR2 SMNVEV (reference sequence). The CDR3 has 15 amino acids. V shed 6 bases and J 0 bases; nucleotides not matched to a gene: 7. In nucleotides, the CDR3 is TGTGCCAGCAGGACCTTACAGGGGAACCAAGAGACCCAGTACTTC. It yields the protein CASRTLQGNQETQYF.

V usage is TRBV4-1 and J usage is TRBJ2-3; 10 positions agree with TRBD2. Germline V gene lookup returns CDR1 MGHRA and CDR2 YSYEKL. The CDR3 is made up of 18 amino acids. The trim removed 3 bases at V and 5 bases at J, leaving 14 bases unmatched. The CDR3 is CASSHGGLAEPSRDTQYF. The CDR3, as DNA: TGCGCCAGCAGCCATGGAGGACTAGCGGAACCATCTAGAGATACGCAGTATTTT.